The 9 T cell receptor beta chains below come from one sample, sequenced in a study of neoadjuvant nivolumab and ipilimumab in lung cancer. The protocol was immunoSEQ multiplex PCR, while the TCRdb copy is restricted to in-frame clones and leaves out a portion. The sample consists of roughly 20,000 clones, 87% of them appearing once. The material was peripheral blood, obtained before neoadjuvant nivolumab, alone or with ipilimumab. The receptors stem from an adult with non-small cell lung cancer.

This sequence joins TRBV29-1 and TRBJ1-5; 7 bases fit TRBD1. The CDR3 spans 13 residues. V gave up 7 bases and J gave up 2 bases; unmatched junction bases: 5. CDR1 is SQVTM, CDR2 ANQGSEA, per germline. Here the CDR3 DNA reads TGCAGCGCTACGGGGACAGGCAATCAGCCCCAGCATTTT. It codes for CSATGTGNQPQHF.

This clone was observed a few times. V usage is TRBV29-1 and J usage is TRBJ2-7; 7 bases are a match to TRBD1. V lost 1 base, J lost 2 bases, and 2 bases stayed unmatched. Germline V lookup: CDR1 SQVTM, CDR2 ANQGSEA. The CDR3 is 13 amino acids. CDR3 protein: CSVEGQGTYEQYF. Here the CDR3 DNA reads TGCAGCGTTGAAGGACAGGGTACCTACGAGCAGTACTTC.

This rearrangement joins TRBV4-2 to TRBJ1-5, with D perhaps TRBD1 (6 bases). The germline V and J ends were trimmed by 0 bases and 2 bases, with 11 bases remaining between them. CDR3 length equals 16 residues. CDR1 is LGHNA and CDR2 is YNFKEQ in the germline V gene. The CDR3 is CASSQDRQAGNQPQHF. CDR3 nucleotides: TGTGCCAGCAGCCAAGATCGACAGGCGGGCAATCAGCCCCAGCATTTT.

This chain joins TRBV5-4 and TRBJ2-7, with D hard to call. CDR3 length: 16 residues. Germline CDR1 and CDR2: SGHNT and YYREEE (reference sequence). Trimming removed 3 bases from V and 2 bases from J, with 18 bases in between. CDR3 amino acids: CASSSTTIQSPYEQYF. CDR3 DNA sequence: TGTGCCAGCAGCTCTACGACAATTCAGTCCCCCTACGAGCAGTACTTC.

The CDR3 loop is CASSTAGGYNEQFF. The CDR3, as DNA: TGTGCCAGCAGTACGGCGGGAGGATACAATGAGCAGTTCTTC. The chain is built from TRBV9 and TRBJ2-1, with 8 bases that match TRBD2. The CDR3 has 14 residues. Unmatched junction bases numbered 5, after V lost 5 bases and J lost 4 bases. Germline values: CDR1 SGDLS, CDR2 YYNGEE.

This chain joins TRBV28 and TRBJ2-7; the D gene is possibly TRBD1 (5 bases). The germline V gene encodes CDR1 MDHEN and CDR2 SYDVKM. The CDR3 consists of 14 residues. V lost 4 bases and J 1 base, leaving 11 bases between the germline ends. The CDR3 sequence: CASSSPTASYEQYF. The CDR3 DNA is TGTGCCAGCAGTTCCCCGACAGCGTCCTACGAGCAGTACTTC.

This clone occurred a few times. The CDR3 loop reads CASSPGQGFYGYTF. CDR3 nucleotide sequence: TGTGCCAGTTCTCCGGGACAGGGCTTTTATGGCTACACCTTC. V usage is TRBV11-2 and J usage is TRBJ1-2; 9 bases are a match to TRBD1. Trimming at V came to 9 bases and at J to 5 bases, leaving 10 bases not matched to a gene. Germline CDR1 is SGHAT and CDR2 is FQNNGV. This CDR3 is built from 14 residues. The variable domain in full, completed from reference TRBV11-2 and TRBJ1-2, reads EAGVAQSPRYKIIEKRQSVAFWCNPISGHATLYWYQQILGQGPKLLIQFQNNGVVDDSQLPKDRFSAERLKGVDSTLKIQPAKLEDSAVYLCASSPGQGFYGYTFGSGTRLTVV.

J is TRBJ1-2 and V is TRBV7-8, with D tentatively TRBD1 (6 bases). V was pared by 5 bases and J by 4 bases, with 14 bases between. CDR3 length: 14 amino acids. The V gene's germline CDR1 is SGHVS and CDR2 FQNEAQ. DNA for the CDR3: TGTGCCAGCAGCCAGAGGGGGATGGGCTATGGCTACACCTTC. Residues: CASSQRGMGYGYTF.

This sequence joins TRBV2 and TRBJ2-3; D unresolved. Trimming removed 0 bases from V and 0 bases from J, with 7 bases in between. The CDR3 extends over 15 amino acids. CDR1 is SNHLY, CDR2 FYNNEI, per germline. The CDR3 spells CASSEAGFSTDTQYF. CDR3 nucleotide sequence: TGTGCCAGCAGTGAAGCGGGGTTTAGCACAGATACGCAGTATTTT.